In this sample, the clone carrying this T cell receptor (beta chain) turned up once. Its antigen is not known. This sample was taken from a study of STAT3 mutations in large granular lymphocyte leukemia. At the level of the study: More than half of T-LGLL patients received immunosuppressive therapy. Broader study findings: No sample exists from the first appearance of each clone. At least one immunodominant TCR beta clonotype appeared in every T-cell large granular lymphocyte leukemia patient. Persisting codominant clonotypes may have hidden a small pathogenic clone. After therapy, 6 of 18 patients switched clonotypes, all new clones STAT3 wild type.

The length of the CDR3 is 14 residues. V was trimmed by 4 bases and J by 3 bases, leaving 14 bases between them. Germline loops: CDR1 SGHRS, CDR2 YFSETQ. The table came from immunoSEQ multiplex PCR; TCRdb's copy has only in-frame clones and leaves some out. Here the sample spans 5,000 or so clones, just over 70% being singletons. The genes are TRBV5-1 and TRBJ2-7; tentatively, D is TRBD1 (6 bases). The TCR comes from a human donor with T large granular lymphocyte leukemia. Some clones in this sample may be carry-over from other donors' samples. Sequencing was done on a sample of PBMCs. CDR3 DNA: TGCGCCAGCAGCGTTGGGGGCCCCAACTACGAGCAGTACTTC. Protein: CASSVGGPNYEQYF.